This TCR beta chain was sequenced in a study of T cells after posttransplantation cyclophosphamide. Study-wide results and limits: Later post-transplant blood repertoires were often dominated by donor CD8+ memory clones. Blood and skin or GI T cell repertoires showed limited TRB overlap. After PTCy, TRB diversity resembled that of CNI/methotrexate controls.

Generated by immunoSEQ multiplex PCR, the TCRdb table keeps only in-frame clones and is missing some. The sample holds tens of thousands of clones, 86% seen once. Regarding this clone: The antigen is undetermined.

V trimming: 4 bases; J trimming: 7 bases; junction bases outside the gene matches: 4. CDR1 is LNHDA and CDR2 is SQIVND in the germline V gene (reference sequence). The CDR3 runs 14 residues. The TCR was taken from a woman aged 55 to 70 with a blood cancer, CMV-positive, and with a related stem cell donor. V gene TRBV19 combines with J gene TRBJ1-6; TRBD1 matches 7 bases. The sequencing sample was made of PBMCs. CDR3 sequence reads: CASSTGQYNSPLHF. CDR3 nucleotide sequence: TGTGCCAGTAGTACGGGACAGTACAATTCACCCCTCCACTTT.